The subject of this entry is one T cell receptor (beta chain). Its antigen is not identified. Use of 60 Vbeta and 13 Jbeta primers characterized the PCR. Libraries were prepared by immunoSEQ multiplex PCR; TCRdb keeps only in-frame clonotypes and omits some of them. The sample lists about 150,000 clones; 76% were seen once. The CDR3 consists of 12 residues. V shed 6 bases and J 5 bases; nucleotides not matched to a gene: 1. Germline values: CDR1 WNHNN, CDR2 SYGVQD (reference sequence). The sample comes from a study of cytomegalovirus exposure and HLA in healthy donors. Study findings and constraints: The dataset shows that most TCR sequences were rare, while some public TCRs occurred in many donors. Sequencing likely generated an artifact that appeared as a cluster of highly shared sequence variants. Among TCR beta chains of equal frequency, HLA-associated ones were more clonally expanded in a later analysis.

The clonotype was recovered from a male donor in good health and CMV-seronegative. The chain has TRBV10-1 and TRBJ1-1; 9 bases match TRBD1. Source material: PBMCs. The CDR3 DNA is TGCGCCAGCAGGGGGACAGGGACTGAAGCTTTCTTT. This gives the protein CASRGTGTEAFF.